Shown below are 16 T cell receptor beta chains from a single sample sequenced in a study of T-cell reconstitution after alpha-beta-depleted transplantation in children. During its preparation, the TCRbeta library received unique molecular identifiers. TCRdb re-called the PCR reads with MiXCR, one entry per CDR3 protein. The sample contains about a million distinct CDR3 sequences, about 26% of which appear only once. Sequences were derived from PBMCs, mostly from graft donor cells, sampled 360 days after TCRalphabeta/CD19-depleted stem cell transplant. These receptors all stem from a boy under three years old who had a stem cell transplant for SCID, so the T cells may come from the graft donor.

The V call is TRBV10-3, the J call TRBJ2-7; TRBD2 matches 11 bases. This CDR3 region has 15 residues. Germline V gene data show CDR1 as ENHRY and CDR2 as SYGVKD. The trim removed 6 bases at V and 0 bases at J, leaving 4 bases unmatched. The DNA for the CDR3 is TGTGCCATCAGAGCCGGGACTAGCGGCTCCTACGAGCAGTACTTC. Its translation is CAIRAGTSGSYEQYF.

The chain links TRBV15 to TRBJ2-1; perhaps TRBD1 as D (5 bases). V was cut by 1 base and J by 6 bases, with 16 bases left in between. Germline V gene lookup returns CDR1 LNHNV and CDR2 YYDKDF (reference sequence). The CDR3 spans 16 residues. CDR3 sequence reads: CATSRAQGEGINEQFF. The CDR3 DNA sequence: TGTGCCACCAGCAGAGCGCAAGGGGAAGGGATCAATGAGCAGTTCTTC.

There are a few counts of this clonotype. This chain joins TRBV6-2 or TRBV6-3 and TRBJ2-1; 11 bases are a match to TRBD2. Germline V gene lookup returns CDR1 MNHEY and CDR2 SVGEGT. The V and J ends lost 5 bases and 7 bases, in that order; junction bases with no gene match: 10. The CDR3 consists of 16 residues. The CDR3 sequence: CASSQRLAGRLNEQFF. The CDR3, as DNA: TGTGCCAGCAGTCAACGACTAGCGGGGCGTTTAAATGAGCAGTTCTTC.

This clonotype was observed a handful of times. The CDR3 DNA is TGCAGTGCTAGGGGTAGCGGGGGAAATGAGCAGTTCTTC. The encoded protein is CSARGSGGNEQFF. This chain joins TRBV20-1 and TRBJ2-1; TRBD2 matches at 9 bases. There are 13 residues in the CDR3. Germline V gives CDR1 DFQATT, CDR2 SNEGSKA (reference sequence). With 3 bases clipped from V and 7 bases from J, the junction kept 4 bases outside the gene matches.

V usage is TRBV30 and J usage is TRBJ2-3; 7 positions match TRBD2. The CDR3 has 15 amino acids. The V and J ends lost 5 bases and 2 bases, in that order; junction bases with no gene match: 10. The germline gives CDR1 GTSNPN, CDR2 SVGIG (reference sequence). This chain's CDR3 is CAWARGSGVTDTQYF. The CDR3 DNA sequence: TGTGCCTGGGCCCGGGGAAGCGGGGTCACAGATACGCAGTATTTT.

To note about this clonotype: It may be a read error: a sequence one base away is much more abundant. The chain employs TRBV2 and TRBJ1-6; D is possibly TRBD1 (6 bases). Trimming removed 2 bases from V and 7 bases from J, with 6 bases in between. The CDR3 is 13 amino acids. CDR1 SNHLY and CDR2 FYNNEI come from the germline V gene. The CDR3 spells CASSEQGNSPLHF. The DNA for the CDR3 is TGTGCCAGCAGTGAACAGGGGAATTCACCCCTCCACTTT.

This clonotype was observed a few times. The chain joins TRBV5-1 to TRBJ2-3, with TRBD2 matching over 7 bases. Germline V gives CDR1 SGHRS, CDR2 YFSETQ. Unmatched junction bases numbered 4, after V lost 1 base and J lost 5 bases. This CDR3 contains 14 residues. CDR3 amino acids: CASSLWLAEDTQYF. The DNA of the CDR3 is TGCGCCAGCAGCTTGTGGCTAGCGGAAGATACGCAGTATTTT.

This clonotype was seen more than once but under ten times. The V and J genes are TRBV20-1 and TRBJ2-5; TRBD1 or TRBD2 may be the D gene (5 bases each). This CDR3 comprises 16 residues. V was shortened by 1 base and J by 3 bases, with 18 bases between the two germline ends. Germline lookup yields CDR1 DFQATT and CDR2 SNEGSKA (reference sequence). CDR3 bases: TGCAGTGCTAGAGCTTGGGGCCTCGGACTGGAAGAGACCCAGTACTTC. This codes for CSARAWGLGLEETQYF.

This clonotype was recorded many times. This chain links TRBV20-1 with TRBJ2-5, with 8 bases matching TRBD1. The V segment lost 2 bases and the J segment 5 bases; nucleotides outside the gene matches: 7. The CDR3 consists of 14 residues. Germline V gene lookup returns CDR1 DFQATT and CDR2 SNEGSKA (reference sequence). The CDR3 region has the DNA TGCAGTGCTAGAAGAGGGACAGGCGGGGAGACCCAGTACTTC. Encoded protein: CSARRGTGGETQYF.

Ten or more counts support this clonotype. The chain links TRBV5-1 to TRBJ2-1, with TRBD2 matching 9 bases. The CDR3 spans 19 residues. Trimming removed 3 bases from V and 0 bases from J; junction bases left unmatched: 13. Germline CDR1 SGHRS, CDR2 YFSETQ. The CDR3 bases are TGCGCCAGCAGCTCCAAAACGACTAGCGGCCTGAGCTCCTACAATGAGCAGTTCTTC. It translates to CASSSKTTSGLSSYNEQFF.

Only a few counts were recorded for this clonotype. This rearrangement joins TRBV5-1 to TRBJ2-5; 7 bases line up with TRBD1. The CDR3 consists of 14 residues. V lost 3 bases to trimming and J lost 2 bases; unmatched junction nucleotides: 4. Germline lookup yields CDR1 SGHRS and CDR2 YFSETQ. CDR3 sequence: CASSWGQSQETQYF. CDR3 sequence (DNA): TGCGCCAGCAGCTGGGGACAGTCGCAAGAGACCCAGTACTTC.

This clonotype was counted between two and nine times. The CDR3 sequence is CAISERQGSWETQYF. The DNA for the CDR3 is TGTGCCATCAGTGAGCGACAGGGGTCTTGGGAGACCCAGTACTTC. This sequence joins TRBV10-3 and TRBJ2-5; 8 bases map to TRBD1. V gave up 2 bases and J gave up 5 bases; unmatched junction bases: 7. The CDR3 spans 15 residues. Germline V gene data show CDR1 as ENHRY and CDR2 as SYGVKD.

V gene TRBV7-9 combines with J gene TRBJ1-1; the match to TRBD1 covers 9 bases. The V segment lost 4 bases and the J segment 5 bases; nucleotides outside the gene matches: 5. The germline CDR1 and CDR2 sequences are SEHNR and FQNEAQ (reference sequence). This CDR3 has 14 residues. The CDR3 DNA reads TGTGCCAGCAGCTCACACAGGGGGCAAACTGAAGCTTTCTTT. Encoded protein: CASSSHRGQTEAFF. The full variable domain, its missing parts supplied by reference TRBV7-9 and TRBJ1-1, is DTGVSQNPRHKITKRGQNVTFRCDPISEHNRLYWYRQTLGQGPEFLTYFQNEAQLEKSRLLSDRFSAERPKGSFSTLEIQRTEQGDSAMYLCASSSHRGQTEAFFGQGTRLTVV.

The V gene is TRBV20-1, the J gene TRBJ1-4; 7 nucleotides match TRBD1. The CDR3 is 12 residues long. CDR1 is DFQATT and CDR2 is SNEGSKA in the germline V gene (reference sequence). Trimming cost V 8 bases and J 4 bases; bases outside gene matches: 4. The CDR3 nucleotides read TGCAGTACGGGACAGAATAATGAAAAACTGTTTTTT. Its translation: CSTGQNNEKLFF.

The chain couples TRBV18 to TRBJ2-7; 9 nucleotides agree with TRBD1. V shed 2 bases, J shed 7 bases, and the junction held 15 bases outside the gene matches. The length of the CDR3 is 17 residues. Germline CDR1 and CDR2: KGHSH and LQKENI. The chain's CDR3 is CASSPKGPGQGLGEQYF. The CDR3 region has the DNA TGTGCCAGCTCACCAAAGGGGCCGGGACAGGGATTAGGGGAGCAGTACTTC.

This clonotype appeared a few times. The rearrangement joins TRBV9 to TRBJ2-1; D not certain. The CDR3 runs 16 residues. Trimming removed 3 bases at V and 0 bases at J, with 13 bases between. The germline CDR1 and CDR2 sequences are SGDLS and YYNGEE. As DNA, the CDR3 is TGTGCCAGCAGCGCCTTTGGAGATGGCTCCTACAATGAGCAGTTCTTC. This codes for CASSAFGDGSYNEQFF.